This T cell receptor beta chain emerged from a study of T cells after yellow fever vaccination. A 5'RACE template-switching step, the method used to make TCR cDNA, added a universal primer site and UMIs. TCRdb used MiXCR to reprocess the 5' RACE reads, holding one entry per CDR3 protein. The sample holds 250,000 to 400,000 distinct CDR3 sequences, over 4% seen once. The ends lost 5 bases at V and 0 bases at J; junction bases unmatched: 7. The CDR3 length is 16 residues. This clonotype was detected ten times or more. The sequencing here drew on PBMCs, taken 5 days after the yellow fever booster vaccination. This sequence originates from a man younger than 30 who received the YFV17D yellow fever vaccine. The chain links TRBV12-3 or TRBV12-4 to TRBJ1-5; 7 bases agree with TRBD1. CDR3 in amino acids: CASSPTDRSSNQPQHF. CDR3 sequence (DNA): TGTGCCAGCAGTCCGACGGACAGGTCTAGCAATCAGCCCCAGCATTTT.